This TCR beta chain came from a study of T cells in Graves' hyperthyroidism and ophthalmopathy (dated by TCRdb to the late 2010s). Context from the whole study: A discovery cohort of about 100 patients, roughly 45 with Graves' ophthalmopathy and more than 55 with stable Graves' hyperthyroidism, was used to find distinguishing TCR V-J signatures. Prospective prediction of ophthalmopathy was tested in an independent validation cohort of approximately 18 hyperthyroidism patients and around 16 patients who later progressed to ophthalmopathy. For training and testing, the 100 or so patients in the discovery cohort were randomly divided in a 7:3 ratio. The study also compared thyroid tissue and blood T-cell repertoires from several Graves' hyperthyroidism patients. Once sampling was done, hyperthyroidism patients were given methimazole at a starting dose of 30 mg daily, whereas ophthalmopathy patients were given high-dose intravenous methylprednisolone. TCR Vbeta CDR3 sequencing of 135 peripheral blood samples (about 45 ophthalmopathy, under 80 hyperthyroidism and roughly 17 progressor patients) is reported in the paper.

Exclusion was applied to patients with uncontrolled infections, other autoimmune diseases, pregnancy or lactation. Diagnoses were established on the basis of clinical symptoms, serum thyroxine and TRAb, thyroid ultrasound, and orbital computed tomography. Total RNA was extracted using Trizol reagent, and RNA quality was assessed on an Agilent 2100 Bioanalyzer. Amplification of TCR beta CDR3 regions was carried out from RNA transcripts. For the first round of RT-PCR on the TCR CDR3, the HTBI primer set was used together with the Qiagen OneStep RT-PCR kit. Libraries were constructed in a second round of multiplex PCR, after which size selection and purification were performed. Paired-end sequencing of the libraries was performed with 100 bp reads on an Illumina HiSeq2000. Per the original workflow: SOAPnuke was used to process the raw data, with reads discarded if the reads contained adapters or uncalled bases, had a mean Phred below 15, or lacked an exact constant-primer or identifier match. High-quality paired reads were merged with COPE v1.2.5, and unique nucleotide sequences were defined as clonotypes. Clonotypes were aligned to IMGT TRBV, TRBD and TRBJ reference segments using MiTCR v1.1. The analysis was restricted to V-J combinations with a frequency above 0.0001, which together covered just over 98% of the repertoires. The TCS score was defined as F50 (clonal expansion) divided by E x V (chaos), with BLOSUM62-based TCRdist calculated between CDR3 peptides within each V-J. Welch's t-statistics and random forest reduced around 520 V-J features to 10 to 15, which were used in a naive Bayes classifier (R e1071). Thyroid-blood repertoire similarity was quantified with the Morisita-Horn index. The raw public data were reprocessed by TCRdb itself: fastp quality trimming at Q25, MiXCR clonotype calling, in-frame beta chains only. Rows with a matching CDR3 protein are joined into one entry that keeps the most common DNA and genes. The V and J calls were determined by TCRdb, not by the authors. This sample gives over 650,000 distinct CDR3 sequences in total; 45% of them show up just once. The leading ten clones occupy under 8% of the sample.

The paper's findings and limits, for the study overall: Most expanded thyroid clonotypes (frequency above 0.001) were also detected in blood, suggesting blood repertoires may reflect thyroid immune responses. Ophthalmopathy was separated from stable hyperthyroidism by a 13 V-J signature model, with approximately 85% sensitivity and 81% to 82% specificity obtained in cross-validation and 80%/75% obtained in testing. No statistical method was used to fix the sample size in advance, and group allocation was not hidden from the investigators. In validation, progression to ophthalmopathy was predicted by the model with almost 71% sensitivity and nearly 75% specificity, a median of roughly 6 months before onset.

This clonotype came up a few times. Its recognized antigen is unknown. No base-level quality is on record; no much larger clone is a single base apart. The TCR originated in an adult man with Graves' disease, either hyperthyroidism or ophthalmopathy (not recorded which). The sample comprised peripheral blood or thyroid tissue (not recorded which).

The CDR3 sequence is CASSLAGGGSYEQYF. The nucleotide sequence reads TGTGCCAGCAGCTTAGCGGGGGGAGGATCCTACGAGCAGTACTTC. Recombination linked TRBV11-1 to TRBJ2-7, with a tentative D gene TRBD2 over 6 matching bases. From the cysteine up to the phenylalanine, the CDR3 has a length of 15 residues. Only the CDR3 part of the read is kept: 45 bases, read in frame from the first base. A distance of 10 bases separates the germline ends of V and J, which lose 0 bases and 1 base respectively. CDR1 and CDR2, per the germline V gene (reference sequence), are SGHAT and FQDESV. Joined to the reference TRBV11-1 and TRBJ2-7 proteins, this CDR3 gives the full variable domain: EAEVAQSPRYKITEKSQAVAFWCDPISGHATLYWYRQILGQGPELLVQFQDESVVDDSQLPKDRFSAERLKGVDSTLKIQPAELGDSAMYLCASSLAGGGSYEQYFGPGTRLTVT.